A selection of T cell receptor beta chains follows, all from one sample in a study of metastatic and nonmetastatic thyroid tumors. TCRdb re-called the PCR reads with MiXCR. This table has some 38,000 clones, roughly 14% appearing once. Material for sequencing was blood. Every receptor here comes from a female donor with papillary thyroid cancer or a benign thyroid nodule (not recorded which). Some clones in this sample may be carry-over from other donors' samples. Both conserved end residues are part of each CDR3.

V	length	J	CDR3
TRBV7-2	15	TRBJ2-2	CASSLRSTSNGELFF
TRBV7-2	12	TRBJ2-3	CASSPNTDTQYF
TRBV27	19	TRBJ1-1	CASSLWVWGDSQENTEAFF
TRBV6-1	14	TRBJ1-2	CASGTKQGDDGYTF
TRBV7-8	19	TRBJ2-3	CASSFTGTSGRSGTDTQYF
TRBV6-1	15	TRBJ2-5	CASSFNRGDQETQYF
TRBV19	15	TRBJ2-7	CASSAGLAHTYEQYF
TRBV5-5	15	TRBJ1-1	CASTDLGRTNTEAFF
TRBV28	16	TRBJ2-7	CASSTSGAHRAYEQYF
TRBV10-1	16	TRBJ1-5	CADRAGGREGNQPQHF
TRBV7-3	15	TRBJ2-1	CASSLKFGSYNEQFF
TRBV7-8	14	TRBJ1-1	CASSPGGVNTEAFF
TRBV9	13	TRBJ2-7	CASSAFWGDEQYF
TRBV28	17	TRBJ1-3	CASSSALGFLSGNTIYF
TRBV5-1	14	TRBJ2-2	CASSLDATRGGLFF
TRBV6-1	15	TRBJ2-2	CASSGLADRNGELFF
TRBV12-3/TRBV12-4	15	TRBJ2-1	CASSLYTSGSHEQFF
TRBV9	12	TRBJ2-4	CASSVKGGSQYF
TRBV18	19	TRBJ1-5	CASSPPGSYRPGSNQPQHF
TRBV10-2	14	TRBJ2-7	CASRSGQSSYEQYF
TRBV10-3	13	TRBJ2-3	CAISLLNTDTQYF
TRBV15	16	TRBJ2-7	CATSRDKDRVGLAQYF
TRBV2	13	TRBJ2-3	CARRGGFTDTQYF
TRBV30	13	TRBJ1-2	CAWRPGGYYGYTF
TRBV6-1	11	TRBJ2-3	CASSLADTQYF
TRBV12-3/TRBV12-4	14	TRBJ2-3	CASSPRTGTDTQYF
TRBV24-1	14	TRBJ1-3	CATSDLNSGNTIYF
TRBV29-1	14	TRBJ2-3	CSVSPGQILDTQYF
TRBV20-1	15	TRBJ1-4	CSARDQRGTREKLFF